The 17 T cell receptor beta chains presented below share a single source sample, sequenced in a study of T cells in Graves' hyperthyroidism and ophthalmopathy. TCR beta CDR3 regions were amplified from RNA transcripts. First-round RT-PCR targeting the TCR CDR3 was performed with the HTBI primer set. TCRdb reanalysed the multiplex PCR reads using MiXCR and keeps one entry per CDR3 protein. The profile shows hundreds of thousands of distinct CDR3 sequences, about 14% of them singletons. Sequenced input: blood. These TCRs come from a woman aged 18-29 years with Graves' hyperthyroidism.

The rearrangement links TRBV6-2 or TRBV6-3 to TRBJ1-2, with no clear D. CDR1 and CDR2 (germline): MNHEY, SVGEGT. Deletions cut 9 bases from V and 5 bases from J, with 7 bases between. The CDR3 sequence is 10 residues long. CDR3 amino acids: CASWSYGYTF. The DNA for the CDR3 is TGTGCCAGTTGGAGTTATGGCTACACCTTC.

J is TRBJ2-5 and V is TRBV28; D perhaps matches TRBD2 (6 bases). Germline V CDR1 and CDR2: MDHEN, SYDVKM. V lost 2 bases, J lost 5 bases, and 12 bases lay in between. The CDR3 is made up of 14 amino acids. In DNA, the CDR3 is TGTGCCAGCAGTTTAGAACGGGAGCACGAGACCCAGTACTTC. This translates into CASSLEREHETQYF.

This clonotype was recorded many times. As DNA, the CDR3 is TGTGCCTGGAGTGTAGGGGCGCATACTGAAGCTTTCTTT. Protein sequence: CAWSVGAHTEAFF. The chain recombines TRBV30 with TRBJ1-1; D perhaps matches TRBD1 (5 bases). Trimming removed 0 bases at V and 5 bases at J, with 10 bases between. The V gene's germline CDR1 is GTSNPN and CDR2 SVGIG (reference sequence). The CDR3 covers 13 residues.

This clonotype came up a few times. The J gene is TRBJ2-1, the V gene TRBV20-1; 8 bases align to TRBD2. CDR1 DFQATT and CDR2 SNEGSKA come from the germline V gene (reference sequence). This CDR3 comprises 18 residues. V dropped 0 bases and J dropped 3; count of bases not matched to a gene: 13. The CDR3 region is CSARDRSGSRLIYNEQFF. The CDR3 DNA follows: TGCAGTGCTAGAGATAGGAGCGGGAGTCGACTGATCTACAATGAGCAGTTCTTC.

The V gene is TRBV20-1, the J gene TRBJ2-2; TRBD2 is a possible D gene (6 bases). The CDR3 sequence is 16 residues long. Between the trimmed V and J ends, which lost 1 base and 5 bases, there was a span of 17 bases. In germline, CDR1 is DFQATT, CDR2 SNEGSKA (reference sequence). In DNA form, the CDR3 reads TGCAGTGCTAGAGGTAGCCAGGGAGGAGGGACCGGGGAGCTGTTTTTT. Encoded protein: CSARGSQGGGTGELFF.

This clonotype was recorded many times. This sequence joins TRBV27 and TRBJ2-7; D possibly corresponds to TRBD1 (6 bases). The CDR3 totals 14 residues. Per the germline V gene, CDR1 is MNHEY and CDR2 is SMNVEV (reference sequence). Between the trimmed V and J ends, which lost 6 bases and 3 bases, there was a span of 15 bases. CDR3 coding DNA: TGTGCCAGCAGCCCCTCCTCACAGGGCTACGAGCAGTACTTC. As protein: CASSPSSQGYEQYF.

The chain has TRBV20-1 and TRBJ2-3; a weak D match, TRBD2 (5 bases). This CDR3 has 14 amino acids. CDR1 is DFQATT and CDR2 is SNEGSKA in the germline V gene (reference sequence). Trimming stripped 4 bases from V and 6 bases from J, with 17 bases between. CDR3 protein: CSAMTSDWDDTQYF. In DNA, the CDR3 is TGCAGTGCTATGACCTCGGACTGGGATGATACGCAGTATTTT.

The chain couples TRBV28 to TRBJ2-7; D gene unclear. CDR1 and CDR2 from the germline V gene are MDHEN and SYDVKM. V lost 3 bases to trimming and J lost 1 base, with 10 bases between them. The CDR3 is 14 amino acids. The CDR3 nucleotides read TGTGCCAGCAGTTTTTTGACCGAGTCCTACGAGCAGTACTTC. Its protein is CASSFLTESYEQYF.

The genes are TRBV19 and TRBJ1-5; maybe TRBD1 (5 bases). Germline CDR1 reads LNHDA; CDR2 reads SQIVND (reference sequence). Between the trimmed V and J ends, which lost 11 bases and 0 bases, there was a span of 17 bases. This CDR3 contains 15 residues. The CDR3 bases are TGTGCCGTCTCAACGGGGGATTATAGCAATCAGCCCCAGCATTTT. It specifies CAVSTGDYSNQPQHF.

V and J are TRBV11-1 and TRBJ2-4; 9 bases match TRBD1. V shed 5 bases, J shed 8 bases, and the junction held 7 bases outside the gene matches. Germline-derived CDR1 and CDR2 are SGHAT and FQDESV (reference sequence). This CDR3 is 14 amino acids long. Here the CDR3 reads CASSPGTGNDIQYF. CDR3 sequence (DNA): TGTGCCAGCAGCCCCGGGACAGGGAATGACATTCAGTACTTC.

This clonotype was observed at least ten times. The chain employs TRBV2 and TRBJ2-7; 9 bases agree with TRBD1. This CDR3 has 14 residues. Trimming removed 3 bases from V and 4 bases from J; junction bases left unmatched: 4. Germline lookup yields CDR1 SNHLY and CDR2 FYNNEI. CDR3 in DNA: TGTGCCAGCAGTGAGGACAGGGGCCAATACGAGCAGTACTTC. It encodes CASSEDRGQYEQYF.

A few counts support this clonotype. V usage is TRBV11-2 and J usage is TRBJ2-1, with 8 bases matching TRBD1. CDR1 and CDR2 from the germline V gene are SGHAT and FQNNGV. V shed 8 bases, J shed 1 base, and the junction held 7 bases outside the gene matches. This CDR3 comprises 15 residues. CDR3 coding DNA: TGTGCCAGCCTCTTGGGACAGGTTTCCTACAATGAGCAGTTCTTC. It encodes CASLLGQVSYNEQFF.

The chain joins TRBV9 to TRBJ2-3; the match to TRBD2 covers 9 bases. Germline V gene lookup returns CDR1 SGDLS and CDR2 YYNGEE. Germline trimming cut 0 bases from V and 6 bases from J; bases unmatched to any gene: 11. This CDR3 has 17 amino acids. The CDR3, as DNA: TGTGCCAGCAGCGTAGCCCCCATAGCGGGAGAAGGGGATACGCAGTATTTT. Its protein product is CASSVAPIAGEGDTQYF.

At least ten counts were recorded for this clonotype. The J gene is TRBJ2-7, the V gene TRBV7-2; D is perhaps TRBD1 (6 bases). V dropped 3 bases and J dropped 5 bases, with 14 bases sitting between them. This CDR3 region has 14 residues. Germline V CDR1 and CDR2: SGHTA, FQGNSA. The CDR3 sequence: CASSFDPGAHEQYF. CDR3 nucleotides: TGTGCCAGCAGCTTCGACCCAGGGGCCCACGAGCAGTACTTC. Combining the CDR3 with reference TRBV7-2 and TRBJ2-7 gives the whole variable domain GAGVSQSPSNKVTEKGKDVELRCDPISGHTALYWYRQSLGQGLEFLIYFQGNSAPDKSGLPSDRFSAERTGGSVSTLTIQRTQQEDSAVYLCASSFDPGAHEQYFGPGTRLTVT.

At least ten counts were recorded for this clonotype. Here the CDR3 DNA reads TGCAGTGCTAGAAAGGCGGGACAGATGAACACTGAAGCTTTCTTT. Its translation is CSARKAGQMNTEAFF. The V gene is TRBV20-1, the J gene TRBJ1-1; 7 bases align to TRBD1. After removal of 2 bases from V and 0 bases from J, the junction contained 6 bases not matched to a gene. Germline V CDR1 and CDR2: DFQATT, SNEGSKA (reference sequence). There are 15 residues in the CDR3.

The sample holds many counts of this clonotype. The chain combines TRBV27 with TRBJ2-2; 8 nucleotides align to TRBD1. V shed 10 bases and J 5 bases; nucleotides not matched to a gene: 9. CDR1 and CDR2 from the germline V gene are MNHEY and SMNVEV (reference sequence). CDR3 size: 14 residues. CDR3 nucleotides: TGTGCCATAAAAACAGGGGGAAGGACCGGGGAGCTGTTTTTT. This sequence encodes CAIKTGGRTGELFF.

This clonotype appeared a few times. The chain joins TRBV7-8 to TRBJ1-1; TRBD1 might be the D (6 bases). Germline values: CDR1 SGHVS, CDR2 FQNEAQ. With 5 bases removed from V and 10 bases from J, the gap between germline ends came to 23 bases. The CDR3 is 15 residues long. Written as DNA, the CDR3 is TGTGCCAGCAGCAAAAAGGGGCCGGGGGCAGGCGCAGCTTTCTTT. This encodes CASSKKGPGAGAAFF.